This TCR beta chain was observed in a study of T cell repertoires in cytomegalovirus infection. Turning to this clonotype: Its antigen is unknown.

TCRdb re-analysed the reads in MiXCR, keeping a single row per CDR3 protein. The data show 54,000 or so distinct CDR3 sequences, more than 25% seen once. From germline, CDR1 is MNHEY and CDR2 SVGAGI. This CDR3 comprises 15 residues. Trimming took 5 bases from V and 2 from J, leaving 12 bases between them. This receptor was obtained from a human donor in good health (CMV status not recorded). Some clones in this sample may be carry-over from other donors' samples. The sequencing input was PBMCs, sequenced either directly or after in vitro stimulation (not recorded which). The chain recombines TRBV6-5 with TRBJ1-4; D gene unclear. CDR3 sequence reads: CASSPDPYTNEKLFF. The CDR3 nucleotides are TGTGCCAGCAGTCCCGACCCGTATACTAATGAAAAACTGTTTTTT.